These 20 T cell receptor beta chains share one sample of origin, sequenced in a study of T-cell memory formation after mild COVID-19. One entry per CDR3 protein results from TCRdb running MiXCR on the 5' RACE reads. The repertoire has nearly 350,000 distinct CDR3 sequences, roughly 13% of them found once; the top ten carry 20% to 25%. Sequencing was done on a sample of PBMCs or a T cell subset sorted from them (not recorded which). All receptors derive from a man in his late teens or twenties who had mild COVID-19 (a few samples of this study predate the infection). Cell type and time point are not known.

The chain is built from TRBV11-2 and TRBJ2-2; D might be TRBD2 (6 bases). Germline values: CDR1 SGHAT, CDR2 FQNNGV. Trimming took off 2 bases at V and 0 bases at J, with 13 bases between the two ends. The CDR3 runs 17 residues. In DNA form, the CDR3 reads TGTGCCAGCAGCTTATTTGGGGGAGGAGCGAACACCGGGGAGCTGTTTTTT. Residues: CASSLFGGGANTGELFF.

This clonotype was seen only a few times. V usage is TRBV9 and J usage is TRBJ2-3; D unresolved. CDR3 length: 15 amino acids. V shed 1 base and J shed 1 base, with 10 bases lying between them. In germline, CDR1 is SGDLS, CDR2 YYNGEE. The CDR3 protein is CASSVYGLGTDTQYF. Here the CDR3 DNA reads TGTGCCAGCAGCGTATATGGCCTGGGCACAGATACGCAGTATTTT.

There are many counts of this clonotype. The rearrangement links TRBV7-8 to TRBJ1-2; D is unresolved. Trimming stripped 0 bases from V and 7 bases from J, with 15 bases between. CDR1 SGHVS and CDR2 FQNEAQ come from the germline V gene. The CDR3 is 15 residues long. CDR3 in amino acids: CASSLAAGTYPGYTF. As DNA, the CDR3 is TGTGCCAGCAGCTTAGCGGCAGGCACGTATCCTGGCTACACCTTC. Full variable domain (outside the CDR3, taken from reference TRBV7-8 and TRBJ1-2): GAGVSQSPRYKVAKRGQDVALRCDPISGHVSLFWYQQALGQGPEFLTYFQNEAQLDKSGLPSDRFFAERPEGSVSTLKIQRTQQEDSAVYLCASSLAAGTYPGYTFGSGTRLTVV.

This clonotype was observed a few times. The chain combines TRBV4-2 with TRBJ2-6; no clear D. This CDR3 is 15 amino acids long. Trimming cost V 0 bases and J 2 bases, with 5 bases left between them. Germline values: CDR1 LGHNA, CDR2 YNFKEQ. The CDR3 DNA reads as TGTGCCAGCAGCCAAGAGGGCCCTGGGGCCAACGTCCTGACTTTC. Protein: CASSQEGPGANVLTF.

This clonotype occurred a few times. The DNA for the CDR3 is TGTGCCAGCAGTGCCCGTCCAGACAGGGGGCCTTCACCCCTCCACTTT. Its protein product is CASSARPDRGPSPLHF. V and J are TRBV6-1 and TRBJ1-6; 10 bases match TRBD1. After removal of 4 bases from V and 9 bases from J, the junction contained 9 bases not matched to a gene. Germline V gene data show CDR1 as MNHNS and CDR2 as SASEGT. The CDR3 loop spans 16 amino acids.

The chain links TRBV20-1 to TRBJ1-5; 10 bases are shared with TRBD1. This CDR3 comprises 15 residues. Losses at the gene ends were 2 bases for V and 6 bases for J; bases not matched to a gene: 7. Germline lookup yields CDR1 DFQATT and CDR2 SNEGSKA (reference sequence). CDR3 nucleotides: TGCAGTGCTAGACGACAGGGGGCGCGTAGTCAGCCCCAGCATTTT. Its translation: CSARRQGARSQPQHF.

This clonotype was recorded a few times. The DNA of the CDR3 is TGCGCCAGCAGCCAAGATTCGGGCGACACAGGGGTGAACACTGAAGCTTTCTTT. This encodes CASSQDSGDTGVNTEAFF. The genes are TRBV4-1 and TRBJ1-1, with TRBD1 matching 7 bases. The CDR3 is 18 residues long. CDR1 MGHRA and CDR2 YSYEKL come from the germline V gene. V was clipped by 0 bases and J by 0 bases; unmatched bases: 10.

The chain has TRBV10-3 and TRBJ1-2, with TRBD1 matching over 9 bases. The CDR3 loop spans 14 amino acids. The V gene end was trimmed by 3 bases and the J gene end by 8 bases; junction bases not matched to a gene: 7. The germline gives CDR1 ENHRY, CDR2 SYGVKD. CDR3 DNA sequence: TGTGCCATCAGTGATGAGGGGACAGGGAGAGGCTACACCTTC. Translating gives CAISDEGTGRGYTF.

This clonotype was seen more than once but under ten times. The chain combines TRBV12-3 or TRBV12-4 with TRBJ2-1; TRBD2 agrees at 11 bases. This CDR3 is 16 amino acids long. Trimming at V came to 6 bases and at J to 4 bases, leaving 8 bases not matched to a gene. In DNA, the CDR3 is TGTGCCAGCAGCTTGGGTAGCGGGGGGGTATACAATGAGCAGTTCTTC. Amino acid sequence: CASSLGSGGVYNEQFF.

This rearrangement joins TRBV3-1 to TRBJ1-6; no definite D call. The ends were cut back, 0 bases at V and 11 bases at J, with 20 bases in the middle. Germline CDR1 LGHDT, CDR2 YNNKEL (reference sequence). The CDR3 sequence is 17 residues long. The CDR3: CASSQDPGAGYYPPLHF. The DNA of the CDR3 is TGTGCCAGCAGCCAAGATCCAGGTGCAGGCTATTATCCACCCCTCCACTTT.

On this clonotype itself: One end of the junction fails to match germline, which may point to a read error. The rearrangement joins TRBV7-7 to TRBJ2-5; D remains unclear. Germline CDR1 and CDR2: SSHAT and FNYEAQ (reference sequence). The CDR3 is made up of 12 amino acids. This CDR3 reads CASSPSLETQYF. In DNA form, the CDR3 reads TGTGCTAGCAGCCCCTCTCTGGAGACCCAGTACTTC.

The chain links TRBV12-3 or TRBV12-4 to TRBJ1-5, with a tentative D call TRBD1 (6 bases). Trimming took off 7 bases at V and 0 bases at J, with 16 bases between the two ends. CDR3 length: 16 residues. The CDR3 here is CASNFRDTYSNQPQHF. CDR3 nucleotide sequence: TGTGCCAGCAATTTCCGGGACACATATAGCAATCAGCCCCAGCATTTT.

The rearrangement joins TRBV7-9 to TRBJ1-1, with D maybe TRBD1 (6 bases). Germline values: CDR1 SEHNR, CDR2 FQNEAQ (reference sequence). Trimming cost V 4 bases and J 0 bases, with 15 bases left between them. CDR3 size: 16 residues. CDR3 nucleotide sequence: TGTGCCAGCAGCTCAGGAGGCGGGGGCATGAACACTGAAGCTTTCTTT. As protein: CASSSGGGGMNTEAFF.

The chain has TRBV5-1 and TRBJ1-2; D is ambiguous. The CDR3 contains 14 residues. V was pared by 3 bases and J by 2 bases, with 11 bases between. Germline V gives CDR1 SGHRS, CDR2 YFSETQ. CDR3 sequence reads: CASSSRATNYGYTF. In DNA form, the CDR3 reads TGCGCCAGCAGCTCCCGGGCGACAAACTATGGCTACACCTTC.

The J gene is TRBJ2-1, the V gene TRBV6-6; no firm D call. Between the trimmed V and J ends, which lost 8 bases and 2 bases, there was a span of 10 bases. Germline values: CDR1 MNHNY, CDR2 SVGAGI (reference sequence). The CDR3 contains 13 residues. The CDR3 spells CASSRQPYNEQFF. CDR3 nucleotide sequence: TGTGCCAGCTCACGGCAGCCCTACAATGAGCAGTTCTTC.

This clonotype was seen many times. The chain carries TRBV15 and TRBJ2-7, with D tentatively TRBD2 (6 bases). There are 15 residues in the CDR3. Germline assignment: CDR1 LNHNV and CDR2 YYDKDF (reference sequence). V dropped 4 bases and J dropped 6 bases, with 19 bases sitting between them. CDR3 amino acids: CATSTGGEGLSEQYF. The CDR3 bases are TGTGCCACCAGCACGGGCGGGGAAGGGCTAAGCGAGCAGTACTTC. Looking up the rest from reference TRBV15 and TRBJ2-7 gives the full variable domain: DAMVIQNPRYQVTQFGKPVTLSCSQTLNHNVMYWYQQKSSQAPKLLFHYYDKDFNNEADTPDNFQSRRPNTSFCFLDIRSPGLGDTAMYLCATSTGGEGLSEQYFGPGTRLTVT.

This clonotype was seen a few times. The chain has TRBV27 and TRBJ1-4, with D perhaps TRBD1 (6 bases). This CDR3 contains 13 residues. Between the trimmed V and J ends, which lost 7 bases and 8 bases, there was a span of 14 bases. Germline values: CDR1 MNHEY, CDR2 SMNVEV (reference sequence). The CDR3 coding sequence is TGTGCCAGCAAGTTCGCGGGGGCCGAAAAACTGTTTTTT. Its translation: CASKFAGAEKLFF.

The CDR3 region has the DNA TGTGCCAGCAGCCCAGTCCCTAACACCGGGGAGCTGTTTTTT. Translation: CASSPVPNTGELFF. The chain uses TRBV3-1 and TRBJ2-2; D ambiguous. Germline CDR1 is LGHDT and CDR2 is YNNKEL (reference sequence). V lost 4 bases and J 2 bases, leaving 8 bases between the germline ends. The length of the CDR3 is 14 residues.

This clonotype was detected only a few times. V and J are TRBV11-2 and TRBJ2-5; 13 nucleotides agree with TRBD2. Germline CDR1 is SGHAT and CDR2 is FQNNGV. The CDR3 covers 18 residues. The junction had 8 bases not matched to a gene; V was cut back by 0 bases and J by 4 bases. The chain's CDR3 is CASSLDALAGGPRETQYF. The CDR3 DNA is TGTGCCAGCAGCTTAGACGCACTAGCGGGGGGGCCTCGAGAGACCCAGTACTTC.

This clonotype has more than one count but fewer than ten. The chain carries TRBV9 and TRBJ2-2, with TRBD1 matching 7 bases. CDR1 and CDR2 (germline): SGDLS, YYNGEE. CDR3 size: 15 residues. V was clipped by 5 bases and J by 2 bases; unmatched bases: 6. CDR3 DNA sequence: TGTGCCAGCAGGGCCGGGACAGCTAACACCGGGGAGCTGTTTTTT. Translation gives CASRAGTANTGELFF. Complete variable domain (other parts from reference TRBV9 and TRBJ2-2): DSGVTQTPKHLITATGQRVTLRCSPRSGDLSVYWYQQSLDQGLQFLIQYYNGEERAKGNILERFSAQQFPDLHSELNLSSLELGDSALYFCASRAGTANTGELFFGEGSRLTVL.